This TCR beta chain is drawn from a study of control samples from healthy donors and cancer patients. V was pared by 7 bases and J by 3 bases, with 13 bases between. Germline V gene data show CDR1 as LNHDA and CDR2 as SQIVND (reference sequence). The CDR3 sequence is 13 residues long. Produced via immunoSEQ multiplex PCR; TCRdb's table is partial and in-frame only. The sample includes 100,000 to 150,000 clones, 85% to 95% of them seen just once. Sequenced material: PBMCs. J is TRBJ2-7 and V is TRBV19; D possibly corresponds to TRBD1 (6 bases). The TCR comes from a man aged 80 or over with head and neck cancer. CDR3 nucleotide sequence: TGTGCCAGTAACCCCGGACAGAGCTACGAGCAGTACTTC. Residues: CASNPGQSYEQYF.